The source of this T cell receptor beta chain is a study of shared clonotypes between healthy human individuals. On this clone itself: Its cognate antigen is unknown.

Regarding the study as a whole: The study found lower generation probabilities in non-shared clonotypes than in those shared by all four donors. Naive subsets generally had larger estimated richness than memory subsets.

This CDR3 has 14 amino acids. V lost 6 bases, J lost 3 bases, and 12 bases lay in between. Germline values: CDR1 MNHNS, CDR2 SASEGT. Sequencing was performed with immunoSEQ multiplex PCR; in TCRdb, only in-frame clones are kept and a portion is missing. The table has 2 million to 2.5 million clones, about 94% seen once. The sequenced material came from naive CD4+ T cells sorted from blood. Indicated subset: CD45RA+ positively selected. The receptor comes from a young man in good health. The chain has TRBV6-1 and TRBJ1-5; possibly TRBD1 for D (6 bases). The chain's CDR3 is CASRRGGDNQPQHF. The CDR3 bases are TGTGCCAGCAGGCGAGGGGGGGACAATCAGCCCCAGCATTTT.